Given below is one TCR beta chain in context. No cognate antigen has been identified for it. Base quality data are lacking; no much larger clone is found one base away. This specimen belongs to a study of blood T cell repertoires in COVID-19 (TCRdb year 2020). Describing the broader study: Collaborator samples came from the United States, Italy and Spain and covered acute and convalescent phases of COVID-19. Deeply sampled blood TCRbeta repertoires from subjects exposed to, actively infected with, or recovered from COVID-19 were included in the dataset. Sample metadata almost always included a de-identified subject ID, COVID-19 status, age in years and sex. Where HLA class I and class II types were available, the types were taken from metadata supplied by the sample provider, not from assay-based typing. The material from the prospective study consisted of cDNA or gDNA derived from T cells, B-cell-depleted T cells, or PBMCs. Samples were obtained from the ongoing ImmuneRACE study (first 160 participants) and from over 1,000 subjects provided by 6 global collaborators. A freely available public database, intended as a resource for researchers studying the immune response to SARS-CoV-2, is where the repertoires were released.

TCRbeta CDR3 regions were amplified from genomic DNA using the immunoSEQ Assay, a bias-controlled multiplex PCR. Regarding the original processing steps: The number of nucleated cells in each sample was estimated from the amplification of reference gene primers within the assay. To quantify the absolute abundance of each unique TCRbeta CDR3 rearrangement, sequence reads were collapsed and filtered. For each sample, productive Simpson clonality was calculated as the square root of Simpson's diversity index over productive rearrangements. The source is immuneACCESS, and TCRdb retained only in-frame sequences with V and J called. Part of the clones is not carried over; for the studies checked, unresolved V genes explain less than half of this, and the remainder is unexplained. Clone size and V and J calls were adopted from that table, with D and trimming inferred from the DNA. The sample contains about 86,000 clones, approximately 82% of them found a single time. 0.95% to 1.5% of the sample rests with the top ten.

Whole blood was collected in K2EDTA tubes by collaborating institutions according to the institutions' own protocols. For TCRbeta analysis, collaborators shipped samples in one of three forms: frozen whole blood, isolated PBMCs, or DNA extracted from either of those sample types. General study outcomes and caveats: Clinical and demographic metadata were provided uncurated, with the amount varying by source and participant.

Relative to germline, V is missing 4 bases and J is missing 3 bases, with 9 bases of the junction outside any gene match. From the cysteine through the phenylalanine, the CDR3 covers 16 amino acids. Just CDR3 DNA is preserved here, 48 bases in frame from base 1. CDR1 and CDR2, per the germline V gene, are SGHDT and YYEEEE. The sample taken for sequencing was peripheral blood. The chain is made from TRBV5-6 and TRBJ2-3, with 9 bases in between that match TRBD1. This clonotype originated in a woman of 80 years or more with acute or convalescent COVID-19. The base sequence is TGTGCCAGCAGCCAAGGGGACAGGGCCTGGACAGATACGCAGTATTTT. Its translation reads: CASSQGDRAWTDTQYF.